These 23 T cell receptor beta chains came from one sample sequenced in a study of identical twins. TCRdb re-analysed the 5' RACE reads in MiXCR, keeping a single row per CDR3 protein. The table shows 200,000 to 250,000 distinct CDR3 sequences, with 6.5% occurring only once. This same sample was also taken into another study, of T cells expressing NK-cell markers.

Material: CD8+ T cells sorted from blood. The receptors come from a woman younger than 30 in good health.

This clonotype was detected a few times. The chain joins TRBV6-5 to TRBJ2-1, with D hard to call. V was shortened by 3 bases and J by 7 bases, with 13 bases between the two germline ends. The CDR3 extends over 14 amino acids. Germline CDR1 MNHEY, CDR2 SVGAGI. The CDR3 region has the DNA TGTGCCAGCAGTTATGACACCCGGGTGAATGAGCAGTTCTTC. This codes for CASSYDTRVNEQFF.

The rearrangement uses TRBV25-1 and TRBJ2-3, with 9 bases matching TRBD2. CDR3 length: 14 residues. J gave up 3 bases and V 6 bases, and 4 bases lay outside the gene matches. Germline loops: CDR1 MGHDK, CDR2 SYGVNS. CDR3 in DNA: TGTGCCAGCAGCCCTAGCGGGACTACAGATACGCAGTATTTT. Translating gives CASSPSGTTDTQYF.

The CDR3 region is CASSDSGAGLGEQYF. The CDR3 nucleotides are TGTGCCAGCAGCGATAGCGGGGCGGGACTTGGGGAGCAGTACTTC. This rearrangement joins TRBV4-2 to TRBJ2-7; TRBD2 aligns across 8 bases. The germline V gene has CDR1 LGHNA and CDR2 YNFKEQ. The CDR3 is 15 amino acids. V lost 5 bases, J lost 7 bases, and 13 bases stayed unmatched.

The CDR3: CATSSITGKRDTEAFF. CDR3 DNA sequence: TGTGCCACCAGCAGTATTACAGGGAAAAGAGACACTGAAGCTTTCTTT. The rearrangement links TRBV15 to TRBJ1-1, with D perhaps matching TRBD1 (6 bases). Germline values: CDR1 LNHNV, CDR2 YYDKDF (reference sequence). The V end was cut by 3 bases, the J end by 3 bases, with 17 bases between. The CDR3 sequence is 16 residues long.

The genes are TRBV20-1 and TRBJ2-7; D might be TRBD1 (6 bases). The CDR3 sequence is 14 residues long. Trimming cost V 5 bases and J 6 bases, with 20 bases left between them. Germline V gene data show CDR1 as DFQATT and CDR2 as SNEGSKA (reference sequence). CDR3 sequence (DNA): TGCAGTGCTGGAGTACCGGGACAAGACCTCGAGCAGTACTTC. Protein sequence: CSAGVPGQDLEQYF.

This clonotype was found many times. The chain joins TRBV3-1 to TRBJ2-1; 7 bases are a match to TRBD2. Germline trimming cut 7 bases from V and 3 bases from J; bases unmatched to any gene: 9. The CDR3 extends over 15 amino acids. Germline CDR1 and CDR2: LGHDT and YNNKEL (reference sequence). CDR3 protein: CASNPVASGYNEQFF. The CDR3 DNA follows: TGTGCCAGCAACCCCGTGGCTAGCGGCTACAATGAGCAGTTCTTC.

In this sample, this clonotype turned up many times. The V and J genes are TRBV3-1 and TRBJ2-7; D is perhaps TRBD2 (5 bases). This CDR3 contains 12 residues. Germline loops: CDR1 LGHDT, CDR2 YNNKEL (reference sequence). With 3 bases removed from V and 5 bases from J, the gap between germline ends came to 8 bases. In DNA form, the CDR3 reads TGTGCCAGCAGCCATCCCGGGGACGAGCAGTACTTC. The encoded protein is CASSHPGDEQYF.

The V call is TRBV7-9, the J call TRBJ1-1, with 9 bases identical to TRBD1. The CDR3 totals 14 residues. Looked up from germline, CDR1 is SEHNR and CDR2 is FQNEAQ (reference sequence). With V trimmed by 6 bases and J by 3 bases, 5 bases remained unmatched. In nucleotides, the CDR3 is TGTGCCAGCAGTTTGACAGGGGGGGACACTGAAGCTTTCTTT. Translation: CASSLTGGDTEAFF.

The gene calls are TRBV11-2 and TRBJ1-6; TRBD1 agrees at 8 bases. The CDR3 covers 15 residues. Germline V CDR1 and CDR2: SGHAT, FQNNGV. V gave up 5 bases and J gave up 7 bases; unmatched junction bases: 7. CDR3 in amino acids: CASSPRTGRNSPLHF. Here the CDR3 DNA reads TGTGCCAGCAGCCCAAGGACAGGGAGGAATTCACCCCTCCACTTT.

The rearrangement links TRBV9 to TRBJ2-7; a possible D gene is TRBD2 (7 bases). The CDR3 extends over 13 amino acids. Germline V gives CDR1 SGDLS, CDR2 YYNGEE. V was pared by 7 bases and J by 6 bases, with 17 bases between. The CDR3: CASARGGGSEQYF. In DNA, the CDR3 is TGTGCCAGCGCGAGGGGAGGGGGGAGCGAGCAGTACTTC.

V gene TRBV5-6 combines with J gene TRBJ2-1, with D hard to call. Germline-derived CDR1 and CDR2 are SGHDT and YYEEEE. This CDR3 is built from 12 residues. V was clipped by 8 bases and J by 1 base, with 7 bases between them. CDR3 sequence: CASTVSYNEQFF. For the CDR3, the DNA is TGTGCCAGTACCGTATCCTACAATGAGCAGTTCTTC.

This clonotype has a count of ten or more. The chain has TRBV5-1 and TRBJ2-7; 8 nucleotides align to TRBD2. The J segment lost 0 bases and the V segment lost 5 bases, leaving 7 bases of the junction unmatched. The germline gives CDR1 SGHRS, CDR2 YFSETQ. This CDR3 spans 15 amino acids. This CDR3 reads CASSPLADRSYEQYF. In nucleotides, the CDR3 is TGCGCCAGCAGTCCACTAGCGGACCGCTCCTACGAGCAGTACTTC.

The chain links TRBV6-1 to TRBJ1-5; 7 nucleotides line up with TRBD1. Germline CDR1 MNHNS, CDR2 SASEGT. With V trimmed by 3 bases and J by 5 bases, 4 bases remained unmatched. The CDR3 has 14 residues. The CDR3 DNA follows: TGTGCCAGCAGTGACAGGGGGTCCCATCAGCCCCAGCATTTT. Its protein is CASSDRGSHQPQHF.

This CDR3 is CASSQSEGLETQYF. The CDR3 DNA reads as TGTGCCAGCAGCCAGTCGGAAGGGCTGGAGACCCAGTACTTC. The rearrangement joins TRBV14 to TRBJ2-5; D remains ambiguous. V lost 3 bases and J lost 5, with 13 bases in between. Germline CDR1 reads SGHDN; CDR2 reads FVKESK. The CDR3 has 14 amino acids.

This clonotype has a handful of counts. The rearrangement joins TRBV5-1 to TRBJ1-1; possible D gene TRBD1, 5 bases. CDR3 length: 15 residues. Germline CDR1 and CDR2: SGHRS and YFSETQ. V gave up 3 bases and J gave up 2 bases, with 14 bases separating them. This chain's CDR3 is CASSSNGGFNTEAFF. The CDR3 DNA sequence: TGCGCCAGCAGCTCCAACGGGGGGTTTAACACTGAAGCTTTCTTT.

This clonotype was recorded a few times. The chain has TRBV27 and TRBJ2-1, with 9 bases lining up with TRBD2. The junction had 8 bases not matched to a gene; V was cut back by 7 bases and J by 7 bases. This CDR3 contains 14 residues. Germline CDR1 and CDR2: MNHEY and SMNVEV (reference sequence). CDR3 region: CASNLLAGTNEQFF. The CDR3 DNA reads as TGTGCCAGCAATCTCCTAGCGGGAACGAATGAGCAGTTCTTC.

This clonotype was seen a handful of times. The J gene is TRBJ2-7, the V gene TRBV15; 10 nucleotides line up with TRBD2. Germline trimming cut 0 bases from V and 2 bases from J; bases unmatched to any gene: 7. Per the germline V gene, CDR1 is LNHNV and CDR2 is YYDKDF (reference sequence). The CDR3 totals 17 residues. CDR3 sequence reads: CATSRDPLAGEAYEQYF. The CDR3 coding sequence is TGTGCCACCAGCAGAGACCCCCTAGCGGGAGAGGCCTACGAGCAGTACTTC.

There are many counts of this clonotype. This rearrangement joins TRBV27 to TRBJ2-1, with a weak D call TRBD2 (5 bases). The CDR3 runs to 14 residues. In germline, CDR1 is MNHEY, CDR2 SMNVEV (reference sequence). The ends were cut back, 8 bases at V and 5 bases at J, with 16 bases in the middle. CDR3 amino acids: CASPDSTHNNEQFF. The CDR3 nucleotides are TGTGCCAGCCCGGACTCGACTCACAACAATGAGCAGTTCTTC.

The J gene is TRBJ2-7, the V gene TRBV7-9; 7 positions match TRBD2. The CDR3 totals 13 residues. Losses at the gene ends were 5 bases for V and 5 bases for J; bases not matched to a gene: 6. The germline gives CDR1 SEHNR, CDR2 FQNEAQ (reference sequence). In DNA form, the CDR3 reads TGTGCCAGCAGCCCCGAAACTAGCGACGAGCAGTACTTC. Protein product: CASSPETSDEQYF.

This clonotype was seen ten or more times. The chain uses TRBV7-9 and TRBJ2-5, with D unresolved. Germline V lookup: CDR1 SEHNR, CDR2 FQNEAQ (reference sequence). The CDR3 has 17 amino acids. Trimming pared 5 bases from V and 4 bases from J, leaving 23 bases between. The CDR3 coding sequence is TGTGCCAGCAGCCGAGACCTCTTGGCGGTGATAGGAGAGACCCAGTACTTC. Translation gives CASSRDLLAVIGETQYF.

This clonotype was seen more than once but under ten times. The rearrangement joins TRBV6-5 to TRBJ2-7; D uncertain. With 6 bases removed from V and 5 bases from J, the gap between germline ends came to 8 bases. The CDR3 spans 11 residues. Looked up from germline, CDR1 is MNHEY and CDR2 is SVGAGI. The CDR3 sequence is CASRKTDEQYF. The CDR3 bases are TGTGCCAGCAGGAAAACGGACGAGCAGTACTTC.

This clonotype has at least ten counts. This chain joins TRBV7-8 and TRBJ2-1; D possibly matches TRBD1 or TRBD2 (6 bases each). V shed 6 bases and J shed 6 bases, with 18 bases lying between them. The CDR3 is made up of 15 amino acids. Looked up from germline, CDR1 is SGHVS and CDR2 is FQNEAQ. DNA of the CDR3: TGTGCCAGCAGTCTAGGGGCCAGGGGAGGCAATGAGCAGTTCTTC. Encoded protein: CASSLGARGGNEQFF.

This clonotype was observed once. V is TRBV20-1 and J is TRBJ1-1; 7 bases match TRBD1. The CDR3 spans 17 residues. J lost 1 base, V lost 3 bases, and 14 bases had no gene match. Germline V CDR1 and CDR2: DFQATT, SNEGSKA (reference sequence). CDR3 coding DNA: TGCAGTGCTAGGACATACGTCTGGGACAGCAAGAACACTGAAGCTTTCTTT. Its protein is CSARTYVWDSKNTEAFF.